This T cell receptor beta chain is drawn from a study of cytomegalovirus exposure and HLA in healthy donors. Broader study findings: In a later analysis, donors in an Asian-associated ancestry cluster reportedly had fewer N-insertions in productive TCRs than the cohort mean. Information on immune exposure was restricted to one variable (CMV serostatus).

Losses at the gene ends were 2 bases for V and 0 bases for J; bases not matched to a gene: 3. From germline, CDR1 is LGHNA and CDR2 YSLEER. This CDR3 comprises 17 residues. Of note for this clone: Its matching antigen is unknown.

Amplification used 60 Vbeta primers and 13 Jbeta primers. Profiling relied on immunoSEQ multiplex PCR, and the TCRdb table lists in-frame clones only, not all of them. In all, the sample yields over 60,000 clones. The receptor's source is a female donor in good health and CMV-seropositive. The rearrangement joins TRBV4-3 to TRBJ2-1; the match to TRBD2 covers 11 bases. Sequencing was done on a sample of PBMCs. The chain's CDR3 is CASSQTGLAVSYNEQFF. CDR3 DNA: TGCGCCAGCAGCCAAACGGGACTAGCGGTCTCCTACAATGAGCAGTTCTTC.